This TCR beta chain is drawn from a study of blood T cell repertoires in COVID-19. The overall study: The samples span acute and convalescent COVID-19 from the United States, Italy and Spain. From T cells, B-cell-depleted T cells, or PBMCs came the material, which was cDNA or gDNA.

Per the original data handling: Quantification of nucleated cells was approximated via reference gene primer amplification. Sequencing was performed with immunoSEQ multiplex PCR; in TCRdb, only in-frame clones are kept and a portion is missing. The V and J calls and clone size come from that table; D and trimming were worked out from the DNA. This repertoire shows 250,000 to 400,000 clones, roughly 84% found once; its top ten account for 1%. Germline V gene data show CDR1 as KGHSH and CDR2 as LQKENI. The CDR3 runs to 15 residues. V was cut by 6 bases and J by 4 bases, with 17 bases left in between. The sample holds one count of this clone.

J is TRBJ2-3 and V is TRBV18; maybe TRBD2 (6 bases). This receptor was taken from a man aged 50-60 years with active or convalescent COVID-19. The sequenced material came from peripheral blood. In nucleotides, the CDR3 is TGTGCCAGCTCGCTTTCGGGAGTTGGGGCAGATACGCAGTATTTT. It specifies CASSLSGVGADTQYF.